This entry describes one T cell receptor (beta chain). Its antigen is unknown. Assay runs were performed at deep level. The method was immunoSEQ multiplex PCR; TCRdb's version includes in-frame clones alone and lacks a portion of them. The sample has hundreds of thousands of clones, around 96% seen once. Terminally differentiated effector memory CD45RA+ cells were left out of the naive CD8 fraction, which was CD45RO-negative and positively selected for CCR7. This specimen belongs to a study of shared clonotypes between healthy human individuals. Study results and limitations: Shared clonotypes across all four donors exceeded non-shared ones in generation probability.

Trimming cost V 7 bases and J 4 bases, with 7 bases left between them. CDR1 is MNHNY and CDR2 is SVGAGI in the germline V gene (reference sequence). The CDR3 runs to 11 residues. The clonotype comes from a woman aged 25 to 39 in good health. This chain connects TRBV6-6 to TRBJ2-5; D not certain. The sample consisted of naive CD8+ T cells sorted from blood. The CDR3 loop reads CASILGETQYF. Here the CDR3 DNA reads TGTGCCAGCATCCTCGGAGAGACCCAGTACTTC.